Detailed here is one T cell receptor beta chain. The junction shows a germline mismatch at one end, possibly a read error. By flow cytometry, patients selected for sequencing had shown an expansion of CD8+CD57+ cells. The CDR3 is 17 residues long. CDR1 is SSHAT, CDR2 FNYEAQ, per germline (reference sequence). This specimen belongs to a study of CD8+CD57+ T cells in acquired aplastic anemia. Overall study context: The DNA of sorted CD4+ and CD8+ cells averaged around 3 ug.

The template for TCR beta VDJ and CDR3 sequence profiling was genomic DNA. TCRdb redid the calling of the reads with MiXCR, one entry per CDR3 protein. The sample includes under 200,000 distinct CDR3 sequences, 71% of them seen just once. The gene calls are TRBV7-7 and TRBJ2-2, with a possible D match to TRBD2 (5 bases). Specimen: sorted CD4+, CD8+, or CD8+CD57+ T cells (not recorded which) from PBMCs. The receptor was derived from a human donor with aplastic anemia. CDR3 DNA sequence: TGTGCTAGCAGCTTGAGGTTCTCCAGCGGGAACACCGGGGAGCTGTTTTTT. It translates to CASSLRFSSGNTGELFF.